These T cell receptor beta chains were read from a single sample in a study of shared clonotypes between healthy human individuals. Some clones are missing from TCRdb's copy, which holds only in-frame ones; the method was immunoSEQ multiplex PCR. The sample contains about 820,000 clones, roughly 92% of which appear only once. The sequencing input was naive CD8+ T cells sorted from blood. Source of these receptors: a man in his thirties or forties in good health. CDR3s include the opening cysteine and the closing phenylalanine or tryptophan. The D gene is left open where the match is weak.

D,J,V,length,CDR3
NA,TRBJ1-1,TRBV2,12,CASSFILTEAFF
NA,TRBJ2-7,TRBV7-2,15,CASSLRVGGLHEQYF
NA,TRBJ2-1,TRBV15,14,CATSRDDPVFEQFF
NA,TRBJ1-3,TRBV28,14,CASSILGSGNTIYF
TRBD1,TRBJ1-1,TRBV6-1,14,CASSDDREDTEAFF
NA,TRBJ1-4,TRBV9,12,CASRGKGEKLFF
NA,TRBJ2-5,TRBV5-3,16,CARSFTNGTGRETQYF
TRBD2,TRBJ2-1,TRBV7-9,14,CASSLAGAFLEQFF
TRBD2,TRBJ2-7,TRBV4-1,14,CASSQSGRGYEQYF
TRBD1,TRBJ1-5,TRBV29-1,15,CSVVVAAGGSLAQHF
NA,TRBJ2-1,TRBV4-3,15,CASSQRIGTYNEQFF
NA,TRBJ2-4,TRBV2,11,CASLVGGIQYF
NA,TRBJ2-2,TRBV27,12,CASQSPGGELFF
NA,TRBJ2-1,TRBV28,15,CASSLTLESYNEQFF
NA,TRBJ2-1,TRBV11-2,15,CASSLVGTGLNEQFF
NA,TRBJ2-5,TRBV7-6,14,CASSLGSAPETQYF
NA,TRBJ2-4,TRBV6-1,13,CASSEAPGNIQYF
TRBD1,TRBJ2-7,TRBV5-8,14,CASSPRQGLYEQYF
NA,TRBJ1-1,TRBV9,15,CASSVVPTMNTEAFF
NA,TRBJ1-1,TRBV6-5,12,CASSYGHTEAFF
NA,TRBJ2-3,TRBV19,15,CASEGRVMGTDTQYF
NA,TRBJ2-2,TRBV11-3,17,CASSLEGGPKDTGELFF
NA,TRBJ2-7,TRBV27,14,CASSLSRQTYEQYF
TRBD1,TRBJ1-1,TRBV11-2,12,CASSWTGNEAFF
TRBD2,TRBJ2-7,TRBV27,16,CASSLLLAGGPYEQYF
TRBD2,TRBJ2-1,TRBV6-6,15,CASSYDSGSLNEQFF
TRBD2,TRBJ2-7,TRBV7-3,14,CASSLLAGSYEQYF
TRBD2,TRBJ2-7,TRBV28,18,CASSLGLAGEAFSYEQYF